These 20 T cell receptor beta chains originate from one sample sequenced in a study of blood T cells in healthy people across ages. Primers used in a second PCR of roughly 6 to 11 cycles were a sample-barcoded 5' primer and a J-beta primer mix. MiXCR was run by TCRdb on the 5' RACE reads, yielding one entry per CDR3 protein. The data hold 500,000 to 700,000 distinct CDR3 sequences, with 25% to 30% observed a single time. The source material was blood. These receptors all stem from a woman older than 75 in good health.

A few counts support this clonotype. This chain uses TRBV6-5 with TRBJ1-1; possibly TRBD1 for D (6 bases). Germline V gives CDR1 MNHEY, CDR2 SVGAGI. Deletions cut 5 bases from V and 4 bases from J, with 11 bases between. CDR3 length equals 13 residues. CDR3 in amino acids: CASSLGAATEAFF. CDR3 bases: TGTGCCAGCAGTCTGGGGGCGGCCACTGAAGCTTTCTTT.

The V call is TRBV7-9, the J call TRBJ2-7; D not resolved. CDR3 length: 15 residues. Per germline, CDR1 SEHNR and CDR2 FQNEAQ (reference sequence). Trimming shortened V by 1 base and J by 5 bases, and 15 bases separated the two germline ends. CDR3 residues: CASSLVAGNRNEQYF. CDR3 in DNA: TGTGCCAGCAGCTTAGTAGCTGGGAACAGAAACGAGCAGTACTTC. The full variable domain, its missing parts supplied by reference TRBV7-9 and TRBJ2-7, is DTGVSQNPRHKITKRGQNVTFRCDPISEHNRLYWYRQTLGQGPEFLTYFQNEAQLEKSRLLSDRFSAERPKGSFSTLEIQRTEQGDSAMYLCASSLVAGNRNEQYFGPGTRLTVT.

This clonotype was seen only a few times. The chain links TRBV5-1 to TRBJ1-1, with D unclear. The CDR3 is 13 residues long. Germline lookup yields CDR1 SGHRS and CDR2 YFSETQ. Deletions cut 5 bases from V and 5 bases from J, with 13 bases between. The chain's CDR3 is CASRVMDDTEAFF. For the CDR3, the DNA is TGCGCCAGCAGGGTTATGGATGATACTGAAGCTTTCTTT.

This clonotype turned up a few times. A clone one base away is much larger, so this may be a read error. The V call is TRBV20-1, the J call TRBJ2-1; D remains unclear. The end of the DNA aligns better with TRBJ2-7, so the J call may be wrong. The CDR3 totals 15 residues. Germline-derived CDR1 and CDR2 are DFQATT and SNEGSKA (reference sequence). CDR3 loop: CSARRPGSSYNEQYF. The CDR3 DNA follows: TGCAGTGCTAGACGCCCCGGGTCCTCCTACAATGAGCAGTACTTC.

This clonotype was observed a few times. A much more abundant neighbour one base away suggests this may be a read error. For the CDR3, the DNA is TGTGCCAGCAGCGCGGGGGGGCCCTCAGATGCGCAGTATTTT. Its translation is CASSAGGPSDAQYF. The J gene is TRBJ2-3, the V gene TRBV7-9, with 9 bases that match TRBD2. This CDR3 spans 14 amino acids. The germline gives CDR1 SEHNR, CDR2 FQNEAQ (reference sequence). Variable domain in full (rest from reference TRBV7-9 and TRBJ2-3): DTGVSQNPRHKITKRGQNVTFRCDPISEHNRLYWYRQTLGQGPEFLTYFQNEAQLEKSRLLSDRFSAERPKGSFSTLEIQRTEQGDSAMYLCASSAGGPSDAQYFGPGTRLTVL.

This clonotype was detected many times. DNA for the CDR3: TGTGCCAGCAGCCGACTAGCGGGGAGCACAGATACGCAGTATTTT. Amino acid sequence: CASSRLAGSTDTQYF. This sequence joins TRBV3-1 and TRBJ2-3; 11 nucleotides align to TRBD2. The CDR3 totals 15 residues. CDR1 and CDR2 from the germline V gene are LGHDT and YNNKEL (reference sequence). Trimming at V came to 4 bases and at J to 0 bases, leaving 0 bases not matched to a gene.

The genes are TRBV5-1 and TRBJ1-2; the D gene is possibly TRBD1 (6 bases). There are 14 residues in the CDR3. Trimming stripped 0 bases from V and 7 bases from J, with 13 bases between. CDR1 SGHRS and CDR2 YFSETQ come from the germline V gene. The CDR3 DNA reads TGCGCCAGCAGCTTGGGCTCAGGGGTCGGTGGCTACACCTTC. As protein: CASSLGSGVGGYTF.

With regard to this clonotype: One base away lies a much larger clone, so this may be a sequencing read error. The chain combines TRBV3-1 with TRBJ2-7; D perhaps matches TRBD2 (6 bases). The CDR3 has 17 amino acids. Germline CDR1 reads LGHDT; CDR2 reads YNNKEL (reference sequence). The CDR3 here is CASSQGRRGRSSYVQYF. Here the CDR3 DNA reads TGTGCCAGCAGCCAAGGACGGAGGGGACGGAGCTCCTACGTGCAGTACTTC.

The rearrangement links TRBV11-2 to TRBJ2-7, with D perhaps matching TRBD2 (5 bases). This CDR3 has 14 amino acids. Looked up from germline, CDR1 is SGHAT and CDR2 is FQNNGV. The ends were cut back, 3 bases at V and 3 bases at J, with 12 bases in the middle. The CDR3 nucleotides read TGTGCCAGCAGCTTCGGGGTTACTATCTACGAGCAGTACTTC. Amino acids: CASSFGVTIYEQYF.

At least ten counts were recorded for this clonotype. The chain's CDR3 is CASSHAVTYNEQFF. Here the CDR3 DNA reads TGTGCCAGCAGCCACGCCGTTACCTACAATGAGCAGTTCTTC. The chain is built from TRBV3-1 and TRBJ2-1; no definite D call. Trimming stripped 3 bases from V and 2 bases from J, with 8 bases between. CDR3 length: 14 residues. In germline, CDR1 is LGHDT, CDR2 YNNKEL (reference sequence).

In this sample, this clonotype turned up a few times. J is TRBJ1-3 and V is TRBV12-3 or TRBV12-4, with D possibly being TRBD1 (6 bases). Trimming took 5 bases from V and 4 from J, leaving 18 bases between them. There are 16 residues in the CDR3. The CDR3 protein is CASSPQGPGSGNTIYF. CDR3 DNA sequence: TGTGCCAGCAGTCCACAGGGTCCCGGTTCCGGAAACACCATATATTTT.

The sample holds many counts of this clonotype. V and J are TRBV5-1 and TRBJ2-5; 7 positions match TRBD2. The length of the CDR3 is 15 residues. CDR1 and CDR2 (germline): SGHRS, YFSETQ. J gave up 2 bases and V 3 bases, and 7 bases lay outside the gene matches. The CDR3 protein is CASSWAGEPQETQYF. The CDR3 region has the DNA TGCGCCAGCAGCTGGGCGGGGGAGCCACAAGAGACCCAGTACTTC.

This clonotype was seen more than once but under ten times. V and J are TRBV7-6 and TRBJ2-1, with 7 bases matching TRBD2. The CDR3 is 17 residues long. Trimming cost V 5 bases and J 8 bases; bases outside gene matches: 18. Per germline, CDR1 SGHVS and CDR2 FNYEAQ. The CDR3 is CASSPLGGVMLSDEQFF. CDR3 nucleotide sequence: TGTGCCAGCAGCCCTCTGGGGGGGGTCATGCTAAGCGATGAGCAGTTCTTC.

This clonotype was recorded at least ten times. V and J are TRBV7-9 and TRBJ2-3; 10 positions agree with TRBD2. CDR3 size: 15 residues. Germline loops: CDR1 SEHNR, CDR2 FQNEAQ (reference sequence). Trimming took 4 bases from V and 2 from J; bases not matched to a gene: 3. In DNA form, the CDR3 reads TGTGCCAGCAGCTCGGGACTAGCGAACACAGATACGCAGTATTTT. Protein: CASSSGLANTDTQYF.

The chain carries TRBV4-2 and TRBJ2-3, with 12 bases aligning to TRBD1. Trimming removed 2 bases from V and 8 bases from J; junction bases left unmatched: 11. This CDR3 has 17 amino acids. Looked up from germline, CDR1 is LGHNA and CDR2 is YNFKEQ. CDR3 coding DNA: TGTGCCAGCAGCCAAAGGGCCGGGACAGGGGGCGTGGGTACGCAGTATTTT. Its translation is CASSQRAGTGGVGTQYF.

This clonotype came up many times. CDR3 coding DNA: TGTGCCAGCAGCTTAGGGCAGGGATTATATGGCTACACCTTC. The encoded protein is CASSLGQGLYGYTF. This rearrangement joins TRBV7-2 to TRBJ1-2, with D perhaps TRBD1 (5 bases). The germline V gene encodes CDR1 SGHTA and CDR2 FQGNSA. Deletions cut 1 base from V and 5 bases from J, with 11 bases between. This CDR3 spans 14 amino acids.

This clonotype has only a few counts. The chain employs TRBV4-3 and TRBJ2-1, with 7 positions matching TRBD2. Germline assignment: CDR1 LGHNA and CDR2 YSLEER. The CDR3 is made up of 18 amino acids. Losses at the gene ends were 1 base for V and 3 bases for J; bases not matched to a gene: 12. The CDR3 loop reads CASSQGGGRDYIYNEQFF. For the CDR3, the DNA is TGCGCCAGCAGCCAAGGGGGGGGTCGGGACTATATCTACAATGAGCAGTTCTTC.

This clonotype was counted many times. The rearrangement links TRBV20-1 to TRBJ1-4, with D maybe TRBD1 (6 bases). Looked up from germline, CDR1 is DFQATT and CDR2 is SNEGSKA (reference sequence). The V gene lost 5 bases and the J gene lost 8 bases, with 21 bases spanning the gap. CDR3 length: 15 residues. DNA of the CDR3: TGCAGTGCTCCGGACCCTTCGGGGGCAGAAGAAAAACTGTTTTTT. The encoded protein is CSAPDPSGAEEKLFF.

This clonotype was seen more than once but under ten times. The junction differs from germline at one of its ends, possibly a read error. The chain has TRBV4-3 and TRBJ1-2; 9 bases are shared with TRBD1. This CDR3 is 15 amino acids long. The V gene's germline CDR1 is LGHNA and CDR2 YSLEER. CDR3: CASGQETGGSYGYTF. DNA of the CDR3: TGCGCCAGCGGCCAAGAAACAGGGGGCAGCTATGGCTACACCTTC.

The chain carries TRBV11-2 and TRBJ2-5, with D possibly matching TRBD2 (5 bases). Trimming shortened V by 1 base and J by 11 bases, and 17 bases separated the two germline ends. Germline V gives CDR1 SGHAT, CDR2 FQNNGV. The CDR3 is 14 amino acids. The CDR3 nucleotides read TGTGCCAGCAGCTTAGGGAGGCGGTACAATGAGCAGTACTTC. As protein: CASSLGRRYNEQYF.